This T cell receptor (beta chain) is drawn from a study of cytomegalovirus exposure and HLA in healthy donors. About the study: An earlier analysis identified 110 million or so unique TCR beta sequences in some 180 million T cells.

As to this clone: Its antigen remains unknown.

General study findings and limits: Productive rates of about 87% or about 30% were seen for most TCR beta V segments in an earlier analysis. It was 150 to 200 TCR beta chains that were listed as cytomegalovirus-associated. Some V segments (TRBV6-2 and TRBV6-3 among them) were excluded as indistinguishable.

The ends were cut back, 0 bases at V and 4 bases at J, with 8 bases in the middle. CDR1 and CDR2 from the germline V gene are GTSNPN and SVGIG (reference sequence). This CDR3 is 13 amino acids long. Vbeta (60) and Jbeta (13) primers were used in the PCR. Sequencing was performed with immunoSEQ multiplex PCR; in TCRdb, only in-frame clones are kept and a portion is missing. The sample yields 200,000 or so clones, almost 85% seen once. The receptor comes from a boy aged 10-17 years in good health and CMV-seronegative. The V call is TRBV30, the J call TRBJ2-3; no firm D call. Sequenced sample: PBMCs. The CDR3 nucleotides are TGTGCCTGGAGTGTTTTAGATTCAGATACGCAGTATTTT. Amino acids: CAWSVLDSDTQYF.